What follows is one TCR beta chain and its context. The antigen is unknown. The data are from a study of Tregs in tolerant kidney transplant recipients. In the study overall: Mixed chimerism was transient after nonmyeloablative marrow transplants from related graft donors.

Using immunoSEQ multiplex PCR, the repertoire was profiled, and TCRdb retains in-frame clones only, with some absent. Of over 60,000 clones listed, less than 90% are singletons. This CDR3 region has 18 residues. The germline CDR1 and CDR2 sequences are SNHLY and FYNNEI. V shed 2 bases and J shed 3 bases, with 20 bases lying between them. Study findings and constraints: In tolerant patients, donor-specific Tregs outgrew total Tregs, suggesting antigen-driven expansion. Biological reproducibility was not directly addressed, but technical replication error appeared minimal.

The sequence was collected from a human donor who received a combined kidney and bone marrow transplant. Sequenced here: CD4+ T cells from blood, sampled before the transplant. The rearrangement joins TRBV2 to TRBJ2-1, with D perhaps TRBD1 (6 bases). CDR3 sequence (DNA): TGTGCCAGCAGTGAAAGGAGGAAAACAGGGATCGGCTACAATGAGCAGTTCTTC. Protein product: CASSERRKTGIGYNEQFF. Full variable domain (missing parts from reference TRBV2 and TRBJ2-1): EPEVTQTPSHQVTQMGQEVILRCVPISNHLYFYWYRQILGQKVEFLVSFYNNEISEKSEIFDDQFSVERPDGSNFTLKIRSTKLEDSAMYFCASSERRKTGIGYNEQFFGPGTRLTVL.